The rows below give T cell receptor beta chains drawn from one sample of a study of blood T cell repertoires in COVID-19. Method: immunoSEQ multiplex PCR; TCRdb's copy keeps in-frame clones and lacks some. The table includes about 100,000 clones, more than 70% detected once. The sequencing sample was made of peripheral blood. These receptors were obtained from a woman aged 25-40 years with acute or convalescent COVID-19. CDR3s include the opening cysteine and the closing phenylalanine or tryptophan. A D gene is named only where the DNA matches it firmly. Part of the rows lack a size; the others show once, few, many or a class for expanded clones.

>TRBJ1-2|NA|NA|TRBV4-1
TGCGCCAGCAGCCAAGAACCAATACAGGGATACTATGGCTACACCTTC
CASSQEPIQGYYGYTF
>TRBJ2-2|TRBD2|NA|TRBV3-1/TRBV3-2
TGTGCCAGCAGCCAAGATCTTGGTAGGCTAGCGGGGGGGCCTACCGGGGAGCTGTTTTTT
CASSQDLGRLAGGPTGELFF
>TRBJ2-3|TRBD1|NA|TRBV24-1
TGTGCCACCAGTGAAAGGGACAGGGCAAAAAACACAGATACGCAGTATTTT
CATSERDRAKNTDTQYF
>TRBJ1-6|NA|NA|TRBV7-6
TGTGCCAGCAGCTTAGGAGGGAATTCACCCCTCCACTTT
CASSLGGNSPLHF
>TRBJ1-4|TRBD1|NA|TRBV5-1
TGCGCCAGCAGCGCGGACAGGGGGCGGGAAAAACTGTTTTTT
CASSADRGREKLFF
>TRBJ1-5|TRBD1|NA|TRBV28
TGTGCCAGCAGTCCATCCCCAGGGGGCGCGGCTCAGCCCCAGCATTTT
CASSPSPGGAAQPQHF
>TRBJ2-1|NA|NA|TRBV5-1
TGCGCCAGCCAGGTCCTGAGCTCCTACAATGAGCAGTTCTTC
CASQVLSSYNEQFF
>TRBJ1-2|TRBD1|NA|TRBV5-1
TGCGCCAGCAGCTTGGGGACAGGGACTGGCTACACCTTC
CASSLGTGTGYTF
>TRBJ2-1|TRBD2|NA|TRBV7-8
TGTGCCAGCAGCTTAGGCGGGGGGGCGGTTGAGCAGTTCTTC
CASSLGGGAVEQFF
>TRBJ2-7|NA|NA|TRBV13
TGTGCCAGCAGCTTAGGCAGATCCTACGAGCAGTACTTC
CASSLGRSYEQYF
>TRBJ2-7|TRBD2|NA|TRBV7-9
TGTGCCAGCAGCATACTAGCGGGGGTGCTATACTTC
CASSILAGVLYF
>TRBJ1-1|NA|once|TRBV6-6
TGTGCCAGCAGTAGAGGAACTGAAGCTTTCTTT
CASSRGTEAFF
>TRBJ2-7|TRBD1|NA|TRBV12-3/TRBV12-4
TGTGCCAGCACCCGACAGGGGGCTTACGAGCAGTACTTC
CASTRQGAYEQYF
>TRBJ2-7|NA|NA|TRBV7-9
TGTGCCAGCAGCTTATGGCAGACGGGCTACGAGCAGTACTTC
CASSLWQTGYEQYF
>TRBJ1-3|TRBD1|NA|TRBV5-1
TGCGCCAGCAGCGCGACAGGGAAGTCTGGAAACACCATATATTTT
CASSATGKSGNTIYF
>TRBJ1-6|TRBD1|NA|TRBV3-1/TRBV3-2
TGTGCCAGCAGGCGGGACAGGGCGGAATCCTATAATTCACCCCTCCACTTT
CASRRDRAESYNSPLHF
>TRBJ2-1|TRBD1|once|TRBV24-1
TGTGCCACCAGTGATATAACAGGGGGCGCTTACAATGAGCAGTTCTTC
CATSDITGGAYNEQFF
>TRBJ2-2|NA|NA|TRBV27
TGTGCCAGCAACCCGACAGGCTTGAACACCGGGGAGCTGTTTTTT
CASNPTGLNTGELFF
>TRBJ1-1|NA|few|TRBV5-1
TGCGCCAGCAGCCCCCGCGGGACTGATAACACTGAAGCTTTCTTT
CASSPRGTDNTEAFF
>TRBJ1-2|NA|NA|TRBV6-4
TGTGCCAGCAGACCCGACAGTAACTATGGCTACACCTTC
CASRPDSNYGYTF
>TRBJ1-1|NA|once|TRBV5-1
TGCGCCAGCAGCGCCACAGGGATGTCTGAAGCTTTCTTT
CASSATGMSEAFF
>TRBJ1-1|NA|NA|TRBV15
TGTGCCACCAGCAGAGAGGGGGGGAGGGACACTGAAGCTTTCTTT
CATSREGGRDTEAFF